Listed below are T cell receptor beta chains from one sample, sequenced in a study of T cells expressing NK-cell markers. TCRdb re-called the 5' RACE reads and catalogs CDR3 proteins one per entry, DNA excluded. This table lists 550,000 to 600,000 distinct CDR3 sequences. The sample taken for sequencing was blood T cells: a sorted CD56 or NKG2C T cell subset, CD4+ or CD8+ T cells, or bulk PBMC T cells (not recorded which). The receptors originated from a man between 18 and 35 years old in good health. CDR3s include the opening cysteine and the closing phenylalanine or tryptophan. Fields, in order: CDR3 length, J gene, V gene, CDR3 protein.

14,TRBJ1-1,TRBV7-2,CASRTAGFGTEAFF
16,TRBJ1-1,TRBV5-1,CASSLSAGLVNTEAFF
13,TRBJ1-2,TRBV12-3/TRBV12-4,CASTPTGSSGYTF
14,TRBJ2-1,TRBV6-1,CASRHRGELNEQFF
15,TRBJ2-3,TRBV20-1,CSARDEWAGFGTQYF
12,TRBJ2-1,TRBV12-3/TRBV12-4,CASSGEDYEQFF
17,TRBJ2-3,TRBV5-1,CASSQGTSGSYSDTQYF
17,TRBJ2-3,TRBV15,CATSRSWSESSTDTQYF
14,TRBJ1-6,TRBV30,CAWTLTGPDSPLHF
14,TRBJ2-7,TRBV24-1,CATSETDRVGEQYF
20,TRBJ2-2,TRBV4-3,CASSQGGGLAGGTATGELFF
18,TRBJ2-2,TRBV13,CASSLEPSGMTNTGELFF
16,TRBJ2-1,TRBV18,CASSPVQREGKNEQFF
17,TRBJ2-1,TRBV12-3/TRBV12-4,CASSSQNGLAGRNEQFF
13,TRBJ2-5,TRBV20-1,CSARWRDGETQYF
12,TRBJ1-3,TRBV29-1,CSVETNGNTIYF
16,TRBJ2-5,TRBV15,CATSRRSTGGAETQYF
15,TRBJ2-1,TRBV5-5,CASSFTSEYYNEQFF
13,TRBJ1-2,TRBV2,CASSVEGSYGYTF
12,TRBJ2-5,TRBV7-9,CASSLRLETQYF
13,TRBJ2-3,TRBV29-1,CSVGLAITDTQYF
15,TRBJ2-3,TRBV5-1,CASNPRGASTDTQYF
16,TRBJ2-3,TRBV5-1,CASSSRGGSGGDTQYF
16,TRBJ2-2,TRBV7-8,CASSLTSGSYTGELFF
14,TRBJ2-5,TRBV7-9,CASTRTGYQETQYF
12,TRBJ2-1,TRBV20-1,CSVREWGNEQFF
20,TRBJ2-4,TRBV11-2,CASSSMTLAGGQLAKNIQYF
13,TRBJ2-1,TRBV30,CARLLAGHNEQFF
17,TRBJ2-5,TRBV7-2,CASSKTGTFLGWETQYF
12,TRBJ2-7,TRBV12-3/TRBV12-4,CASSPRGYEQYF
15,TRBJ1-5,TRBV7-9,CASSTGTGGFQPQHF
15,TRBJ2-5,TRBV4-3,CASSQDLGFGETQYF
13,TRBJ2-2,TRBV5-1,CASSHSVSGELFF
12,TRBJ2-1,TRBV6-6,CASFESYNEQFF
13,TRBJ2-2,TRBV24-1,CATSELYTGELFF
15,TRBJ2-2,TRBV4-3,CASSQSRVLAGELFF
13,TRBJ2-2,TRBV10-3,CAITPGGTGELFF
14,TRBJ2-1,TRBV12-3/TRBV12-4,CASSRSGNKDEQFF
16,TRBJ2-2,TRBV29-1,CSVEPLAGEGAGELFF
17,TRBJ1-5,TRBV12-3/TRBV12-4,CASSLDRWGSSNQPQHF
14,TRBJ2-5,TRBV5-6,CASSLGRISETQYF